The 17 T cell receptor beta chains below were found in one sample sequenced in a study of shared clonotypes between healthy human individuals. Repertoires were generated with immunoSEQ multiplex PCR, while TCRdb's copy carries only in-frame clones and drops some. The sample includes 1.5 million to 2.5 million clones, about 95% of them seen just once. The naive CD8 subset, CD45RO-negative cells positively selected for CCR7, excluded terminally differentiated effector memory CD45RA+ cells. Sequencing input: naive CD8+ T cells sorted from blood. Receptor source: a man aged 18 to 35 in good health.

V is TRBV28 and J is TRBJ2-7, with TRBD1 identical over 9 bases. The germline CDR1 and CDR2 sequences are MDHEN and SYDVKM. The CDR3 consists of 14 residues. The trim removed 7 bases at V and 3 bases at J, leaving 7 bases unmatched. The CDR3 DNA reads TGTGCCAGCACCCTGACAGGGGGTAACTACGAGCAGTACTTC. Residues: CASTLTGGNYEQYF.

This chain uses TRBV11-3 with TRBJ2-1; D perhaps matches TRBD2 (6 bases). CDR3 length equals 17 residues. Per germline, CDR1 SGHNT and CDR2 YENEEA. The germline V and J ends were trimmed by 4 bases and 0 bases, with 16 bases remaining between them. Here the CDR3 DNA reads TGTGCCAGCAGCTCCTATTTCGGGGGAGGCTCCTACAATGAGCAGTTCTTC. This gives the protein CASSSYFGGGSYNEQFF.

V usage is TRBV6-5 and J usage is TRBJ1-5, with D uncertain. The CDR3 loop spans 15 amino acids. Trimming shortened V by 5 bases and J by 7 bases, and 18 bases separated the two germline ends. Per germline, CDR1 MNHEY and CDR2 SVGAGI. The CDR3 spells CASSPLDGGGQPQHF. Written as DNA, the CDR3 is TGTGCCAGCAGTCCCTTGGACGGAGGAGGGCAGCCCCAGCATTTT.

This chain uses TRBV7-8 with TRBJ1-4; D is ambiguous. CDR1 is SGHVS and CDR2 is FQNEAQ in the germline V gene. The V end lost 1 base, the J end lost 8 bases, and 8 bases lay between the germline ends. CDR3 size: 13 residues. The CDR3 DNA reads TGTGCCAGCAGCTTAGTAGCAGACGAAAAACTGTTTTTT. Protein sequence: CASSLVADEKLFF.

The chain has TRBV5-8 and TRBJ1-3; TRBD1 aligns across 9 bases. V was clipped by 3 bases and J by 4 bases; unmatched bases: 8. CDR1 and CDR2 (germline): SGHTS, YDEGEE. The length of the CDR3 is 16 residues. Written as DNA, the CDR3 is TGTGCCAGCAGCTCTGACGGGACAGGGTCGGGAAACACCATATATTTT. Translating it yields CASSSDGTGSGNTIYF. Combining the CDR3 with reference TRBV5-8 and TRBJ1-3 gives the whole variable domain EAGVTQSPTHLIKTRGQQATLRCSPISGHTSVYWYQQALGLGLQFLLWYDEGEERNRGNFPPRFSGRQFPNYSSELNVNALELEDSALYLCASSSDGTGSGNTIYFGEGSWLTVV.

This chain joins TRBV5-6 and TRBJ2-2; possibly TRBD1 or TRBD2 for D (5 bases each). The CDR3 is 16 residues long. Per germline, CDR1 SGHDT and CDR2 YYEEEE. V lost 0 bases, J lost 1 base, and 10 bases lay in between. The CDR3 loop is CASSLEGRQNTGELFF. The CDR3 DNA sequence: TGTGCCAGCAGCTTGGAGGGACGGCAGAACACCGGGGAGCTGTTTTTT.

Note on this clone: Other DNA sequences from this sample encode an identical CDR3 as well. This chain links TRBV6-5 with TRBJ2-7; D remains unclear. Looked up from germline, CDR1 is MNHEY and CDR2 is SVGAGI. Trimming shortened V by 4 bases and J by 3 bases, and 7 bases separated the two germline ends. The CDR3 has 12 amino acids. CDR3 sequence: CASSLDGYEQYF. CDR3 nucleotide sequence: TGTGCCAGCAGTTTAGACGGCTACGAGCAGTACTTC.

The sample holds one count of this clone. V usage is TRBV19 and J usage is TRBJ2-7; 13 bases fit TRBD2. Trimming removed 6 bases from V and 2 bases from J; junction bases left unmatched: 4. CDR3 size: 15 residues. Germline V gives CDR1 LNHDA, CDR2 SQIVND (reference sequence). The CDR3 DNA reads as TGTGCCAGTAGCCCACTAGCGGGAGGGACCTACGAGCAGTACTTC. It translates to CASSPLAGGTYEQYF.

The chain is built from TRBV15 and TRBJ2-7, with 8 bases aligning to TRBD2. The junction had 10 bases not matched to a gene; V was cut back by 1 base and J by 2 bases. The germline V gene has CDR1 LNHNV and CDR2 YYDKDF (reference sequence). The CDR3 contains 17 residues. This chain's CDR3 is CATSRVPYSGETYEQYF. The CDR3 DNA sequence: TGTGCCACCAGCAGAGTGCCTTATAGCGGGGAGACCTACGAGCAGTACTTC.

The chain recombines TRBV7-9 with TRBJ1-2; weak D call: TRBD1 (6 bases). There are 14 residues in the CDR3. CDR1 is SEHNR and CDR2 is FQNEAQ in the germline V gene (reference sequence). The ends were cut back, 1 base at V and 6 bases at J, with 12 bases in the middle. The CDR3 DNA sequence: TGTGCCAGCAGCTTAGGCACAGGGACCAATGGCTACACCTTC. This codes for CASSLGTGTNGYTF. Filled out from reference TRBV7-9 and TRBJ1-2, the complete variable domain reads DTGVSQNPRHKITKRGQNVTFRCDPISEHNRLYWYRQTLGQGPEFLTYFQNEAQLEKSRLLSDRFSAERPKGSFSTLEIQRTEQGDSAMYLCASSLGTGTNGYTFGSGTRLTVV.

The chain recombines TRBV9 with TRBJ1-2, with 7 bases lining up with TRBD1. Germline CDR1 is SGDLS and CDR2 is YYNGEE. V lost 3 bases to trimming and J lost 6 bases; unmatched junction nucleotides: 5. This CDR3 is built from 13 residues. CDR3 DNA: TGTGCCAGCAGCGGGACAGGTGCAAATGGCTACACCTTC. Translation: CASSGTGANGYTF.

The rearrangement links TRBV19 to TRBJ2-7; D might be TRBD2 (6 bases). Germline CDR1 LNHDA, CDR2 SQIVND (reference sequence). The CDR3 totals 14 residues. V was cut by 6 bases and J by 3 bases, with 15 bases left in between. The DNA for the CDR3 is TGTGCCAGTAGCCCGGGGGTCGGGGGCTACGAGCAGTACTTC. The encoded protein is CASSPGVGGYEQYF.

Note on this clone: Other DNA sequences within the sample encode an identical CDR3. The rearrangement joins TRBV27 to TRBJ2-7; D is unclear. The CDR3 is made up of 13 amino acids. Trimming removed 0 bases at V and 3 bases at J, with 6 bases between. Germline values: CDR1 MNHEY, CDR2 SMNVEV (reference sequence). In nucleotides, the CDR3 is TGTGCCAGCAGTTTATCGCGGAACTACGAGCAGTACTTC. Protein: CASSLSRNYEQYF.

The chain couples TRBV5-1 to TRBJ2-3; no firm D call. This CDR3 has 13 residues. Germline CDR1 is SGHRS and CDR2 is YFSETQ. V was trimmed by 0 bases and J by 2 bases, leaving 4 bases between them. The DNA for the CDR3 is TGCGCCAGCAGCTTGGTAAACACAGATACGCAGTATTTT. Translation: CASSLVNTDTQYF.

J is TRBJ2-1 and V is TRBV6-5; 8 bases map to TRBD2. Germline trimming cut 5 bases from V and 4 bases from J; bases unmatched to any gene: 7. Germline V lookup: CDR1 MNHEY, CDR2 SVGAGI. CDR3 length equals 15 residues. The CDR3 DNA is TGTGCCAGCAGTGGTATCGGGACTAGATACAATGAGCAGTTCTTC. Residues: CASSGIGTRYNEQFF.

J is TRBJ1-1 and V is TRBV7-9; possibly TRBD1 for D (5 bases). Germline CDR1 is SEHNR and CDR2 is FQNEAQ (reference sequence). The CDR3 runs 17 residues. V lost 4 bases, J lost 2 bases, and 20 bases lay in between. The CDR3 spells CASSSEAGDSVNTEAFF. CDR3 DNA sequence: TGTGCCAGCAGCTCCGAGGCCGGGGACTCCGTTAACACTGAAGCTTTCTTT.

The chain recombines TRBV19 with TRBJ1-1, with D possibly matching TRBD1 (5 bases). The CDR3 runs to 16 residues. Trimming took 4 bases from V and 4 from J, leaving 19 bases between them. The germline V gene encodes CDR1 LNHDA and CDR2 SQIVND (reference sequence). CDR3: CASSSTRDSVITEAFF. CDR3 nucleotides: TGTGCCAGTAGTAGCACCCGGGACTCAGTTATCACTGAAGCTTTCTTT.